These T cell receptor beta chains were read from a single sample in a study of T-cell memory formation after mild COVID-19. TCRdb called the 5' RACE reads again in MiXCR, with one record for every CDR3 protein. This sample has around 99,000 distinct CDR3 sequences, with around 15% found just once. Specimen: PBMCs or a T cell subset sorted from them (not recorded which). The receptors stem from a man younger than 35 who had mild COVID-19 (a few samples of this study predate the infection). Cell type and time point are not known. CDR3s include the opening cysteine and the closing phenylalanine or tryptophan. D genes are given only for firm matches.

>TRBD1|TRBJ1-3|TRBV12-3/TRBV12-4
CASRGFRQGGGNTIYF
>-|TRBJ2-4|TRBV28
CASRPGQMLAKNIQYF
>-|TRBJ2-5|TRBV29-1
CSVGVSEKETQYF
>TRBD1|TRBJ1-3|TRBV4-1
CASRGQAAPGNTIYF
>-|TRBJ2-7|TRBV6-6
CASRTTGHYEQYF
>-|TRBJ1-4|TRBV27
CASSPLDTLGIREKLFF
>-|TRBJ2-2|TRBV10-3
CAISDLPGASTGELFF
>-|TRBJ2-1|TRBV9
CASSVTRDTYNEQFF
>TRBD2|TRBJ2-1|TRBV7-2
CASSPSGGIDEQFF
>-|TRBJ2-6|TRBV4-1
CASSQDDGSGANVLTF
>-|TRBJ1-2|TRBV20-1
CSAPREGDYGYTF
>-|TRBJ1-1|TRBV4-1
CASSYGQGFIYGTEAFF
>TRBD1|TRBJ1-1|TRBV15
CATSRDGAGGPTEAFF
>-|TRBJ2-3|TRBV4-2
CASSQALGSTDTQYF
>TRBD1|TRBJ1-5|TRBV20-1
CSARPPRGGQPQHF
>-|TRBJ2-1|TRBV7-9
CASSLISDRAEQFF
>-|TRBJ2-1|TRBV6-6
CASRLQGDEQFF
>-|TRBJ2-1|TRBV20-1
CSASESAADEQFF
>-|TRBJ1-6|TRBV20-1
CSARPSERYNSPLHF
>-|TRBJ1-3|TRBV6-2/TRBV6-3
CASSYSGGNTIYF
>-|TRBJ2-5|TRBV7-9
CASSRAGGEETQYF
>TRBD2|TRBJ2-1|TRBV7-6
CASSSETSGGAGDEQFF
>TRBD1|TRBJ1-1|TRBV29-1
CSVDIQGPRGPEAFF
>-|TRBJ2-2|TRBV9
CASSGEGRSGELFF
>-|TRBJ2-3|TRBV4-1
CASSQNGLRPDTQYF
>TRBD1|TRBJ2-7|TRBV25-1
CASSDQQGAPEQYF
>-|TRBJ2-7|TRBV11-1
CASSPRELGHSYYEQYF
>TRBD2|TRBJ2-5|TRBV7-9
CASILAGGFQETQYF
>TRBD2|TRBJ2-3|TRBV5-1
CASSLAGSGASTDTQYF
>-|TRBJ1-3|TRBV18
CASSPVPAYSSGNTIYF
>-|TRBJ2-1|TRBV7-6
CASSFVQNNEQFF
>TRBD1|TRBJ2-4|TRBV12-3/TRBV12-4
CASSYEGAINIQYF
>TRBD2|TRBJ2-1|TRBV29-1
CSVTASGGTGEQFF
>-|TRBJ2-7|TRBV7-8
CASNVGEDYYEQYF
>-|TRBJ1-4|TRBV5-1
CASSSLPRRDEKLFF
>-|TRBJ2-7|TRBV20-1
CSATGLPIEQYF
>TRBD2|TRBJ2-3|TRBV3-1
CASRKLAGGSTDTQYF
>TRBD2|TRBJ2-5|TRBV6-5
CASSYYNPGLARAFGETKYF
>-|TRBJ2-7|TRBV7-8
CASSPSGITYEQYF
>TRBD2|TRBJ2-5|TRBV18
CASSPATSLETQYF
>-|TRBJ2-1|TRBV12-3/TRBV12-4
CASSLVVDEQFF
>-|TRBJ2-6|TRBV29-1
CSDYALPPGESGANVLTF
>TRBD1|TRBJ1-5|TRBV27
CASSATGLRQPQHF
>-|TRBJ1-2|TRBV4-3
CATLGQGGYTF
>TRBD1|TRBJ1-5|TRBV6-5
CASSSGTDSNQPQHF
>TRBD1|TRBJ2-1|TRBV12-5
CASGFWTGHEQFF
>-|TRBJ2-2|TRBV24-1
CATSDSLLHLSGELFF
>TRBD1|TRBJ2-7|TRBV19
CASSPGQGAGEQYF
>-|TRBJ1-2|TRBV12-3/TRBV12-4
CASSLGGVQGYTF
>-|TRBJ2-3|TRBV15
CATSRWTAPSTDTQYF
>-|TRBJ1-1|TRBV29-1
CSVSDVSPEAFF
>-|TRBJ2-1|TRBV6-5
CASSAAGPGGNEQFF
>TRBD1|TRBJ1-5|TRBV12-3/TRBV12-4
CASSQGQGVLNQPQHF